Listed here are 5 T cell receptor beta chains from one sample, sequenced in a study of beta chain features in type 1 diabetes. Expressed TCRB transcripts were sequenced because the entire RNA isolate underwent reverse transcription. The method was immunoSEQ multiplex PCR; TCRdb's version includes in-frame clones alone and lacks a portion of them. The sample includes about 40,000 clones, 45% to 50% of them seen just once. The specimen was central memory CD4+ T cells from blood. The receptors shown here come from a woman aged 18-30 years in good health.

This clone turned up a few times. The chain employs TRBV4-1 and TRBJ2-1, with TRBD2 matching over 11 bases. The V gene's germline CDR1 is MGHRA and CDR2 YSYEKL. The CDR3 extends over 17 amino acids. Losses at the gene ends were 4 bases for V and 7 bases for J; bases not matched to a gene: 12. The CDR3 here is CASSPLSTSGGGNEQFF. The CDR3 bases are TGCGCCAGCAGCCCCCTCTCAACTAGCGGGGGTGGTAATGAGCAGTTCTTC.

This chain links TRBV2 with TRBJ2-2; 8 nucleotides line up with TRBD2. V was clipped by 6 bases and J by 0 bases; unmatched bases: 0. The germline V gene has CDR1 SNHLY and CDR2 FYNNEI. This CDR3 region has 14 residues. The CDR3, as DNA: TGTGCCAGCAGGGGACTAGCGAACACCGGGGAGCTGTTTTTT. As protein: CASRGLANTGELFF.

The chain carries TRBV2 and TRBJ1-2; possibly TRBD1 for D (6 bases). The CDR3 extends over 12 amino acids. Germline V gene lookup returns CDR1 SNHLY and CDR2 FYNNEI. Trimming left V 6 bases short and J 8 bases short, with 13 bases between. The CDR3 region is CASRLGAEGYTF. The CDR3 nucleotides are TGTGCCAGCAGGCTGGGGGCGGAAGGCTACACCTTC.

The V gene is TRBV19, the J gene TRBJ2-1, with TRBD2 matching over 12 bases. The J segment lost 4 bases and the V segment lost 10 bases, leaving 14 bases of the junction unmatched. The CDR3 loop spans 17 amino acids. The germline V gene has CDR1 LNHDA and CDR2 SQIVND (reference sequence). The CDR3 DNA is TGTGCCACCGCCCTAACTAGCGGGAGGATTGGTTACAATGAGCAGTTCTTC. It encodes CATALTSGRIGYNEQFF.

This clone has just a few counts. The V and J genes are TRBV14 and TRBJ2-1; D unresolved. V shed 4 bases and J shed 0 bases, with 7 bases lying between them. The V gene's germline CDR1 is SGHDN and CDR2 FVKESK. CDR3 size: 14 residues. CDR3 loop: CASSRIDSYNEQFF. CDR3 nucleotide sequence: TGTGCCAGCAGCCGAATAGACTCCTACAATGAGCAGTTCTTC. Filled out from reference TRBV14 and TRBJ2-1, the complete variable domain reads EAGVTQFPSHSVIEKGQTVTLRCDPISGHDNLYWYRRVMGKEIKFLLHFVKESKQDESGMPNNRFLAERTGGTYSTLKVQPAELEDSGVYFCASSRIDSYNEQFFGPGTRLTVL.